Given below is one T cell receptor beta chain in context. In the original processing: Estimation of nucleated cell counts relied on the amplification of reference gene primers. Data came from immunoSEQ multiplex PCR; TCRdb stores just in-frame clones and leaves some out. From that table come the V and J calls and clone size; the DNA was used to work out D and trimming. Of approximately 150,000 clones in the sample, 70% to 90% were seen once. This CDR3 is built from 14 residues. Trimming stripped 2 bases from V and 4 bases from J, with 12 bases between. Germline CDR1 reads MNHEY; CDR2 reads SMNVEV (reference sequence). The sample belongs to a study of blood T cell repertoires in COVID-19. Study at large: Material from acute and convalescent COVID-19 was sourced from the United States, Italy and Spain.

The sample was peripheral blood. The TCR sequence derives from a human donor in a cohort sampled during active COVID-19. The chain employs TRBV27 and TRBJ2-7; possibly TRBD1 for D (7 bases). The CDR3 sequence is CASSLEGAGYEQYF. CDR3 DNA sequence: TGTGCCAGCAGTTTAGAGGGGGCGGGGTACGAGCAGTACTTC.